Listed below are T cell receptor beta chains from one sample, sequenced in a study of cytomegalovirus exposure and HLA in healthy donors. This table comes from immunoSEQ multiplex PCR, and its TCRdb copy is limited to in-frame clones, with some not included. The sample records 95,000 to 150,000 clones, over 60% being singletons. Sequenced sample: PBMCs. These receptors originate from a man aged 18 to 30 in good health and CMV-seronegative. The CDR3 runs from the conserved cysteine through the conserved F or W. A D gene is named only where the DNA matches it firmly. Clone size is stated in some rows and not others, as once, few, many or a class when expanded.

D: .; size: .; J: TRBJ1-5; V: TRBV13; DNA: TGTGCCAGCAGCCTCGGAGCAGTAAATCAGCCCCAGCATTTT; CDR3: CASSLGAVNQPQHF
D: .; size: .; J: TRBJ1-1; V: TRBV11-2; DNA: TGTGCCAGCAGCTTAGTCCCCCCAGGGACAATGAACACTGAAGCTTTCTTT; CDR3: CASSLVPPGTMNTEAFF
D: TRBD2; size: .; J: TRBJ2-7; V: TRBV18; DNA: TGTGCCAGCTCCCGAGATTTAGCGGGAGTGAGGTACGAGCAGTACTTC; CDR3: CASSRDLAGVRYEQYF
D: .; size: .; J: TRBJ1-1; V: TRBV6-5; DNA: TGTGCCAGCAGTTATTATGGAGGCCGACGCGGGGCTTTCTTT; CDR3: CASSYYGGRRGAFF
D: .; size: .; J: TRBJ2-7; V: TRBV4-3; DNA: TGCGGTTGTTACTACGAGCAGTACTTC; CDR3: CGCYYEQYF
D: .; size: .; J: TRBJ1-4; V: TRBV28; DNA: TGTGCCAGCAGTTTACAGGGAGGCGTGAGTGAAAAACTGTTTTTT; CDR3: CASSLQGGVSEKLFF
D: .; size: once; J: TRBJ2-1; V: TRBV6-1; DNA: TGTGCCAGCAGTGAATGGGGAGAGAATGAGCAGTTCTTC; CDR3: CASSEWGENEQFF
D: TRBD2; size: .; J: TRBJ2-1; V: TRBV4-3; DNA: TGCGCCAGCAGCCGCCGACTAGCGGGAGCTGTTAAGCAGTTCTTC; CDR3: CASSRRLAGAVKQFF
D: .; size: few; J: TRBJ1-1; V: TRBV5-1; DNA: TGCGCCAGCAGCTTGGTTGGGGGCCTGGACACTGAAGCTTTCTTT; CDR3: CASSLVGGLDTEAFF
D: TRBD2; size: few; J: TRBJ2-7; V: TRBV27; DNA: TGTGCCAGCCCGCCGGGGGGGGGCTCCTACGAGCAGTACTTC; CDR3: CASPPGGGSYEQYF
D: TRBD1; size: few; J: TRBJ1-3; V: TRBV27; DNA: TGTGCCAGCAGTCTTGACAGGGCCTCTGGAAACACCATATATTTT; CDR3: CASSLDRASGNTIYF
D: TRBD1; size: .; J: TRBJ1-2; V: TRBV6-5; DNA: TGTGCCAGCAGTCCCCCGGCGGGACAGACCTATGGCTACACCTTC; CDR3: CASSPPAGQTYGYTF
D: TRBD1; size: once; J: TRBJ1-1; V: TRBV18; DNA: TGTGCCAGCTCACCCTTGGACAGGTTGAACACTGAAGCTTTCTTT; CDR3: CASSPLDRLNTEAFF
D: .; size: .; J: TRBJ1-1; V: TRBV28; DNA: TGTGCCAGCAGTTTCACCCGAACCCTGACAGGTGAAGCTTTCTTT; CDR3: CASSFTRTLTGEAFF
D: TRBD1; size: .; J: TRBJ1-5; V: TRBV4-1; DNA: TGCGCCAGCAGCCCGGACAGGGGTGGTCAGCCCCAGCATTTT; CDR3: CASSPDRGGQPQHF
D: .; size: .; J: TRBJ2-2; V: TRBV28; DNA: TGTGCCAGCGGAGGTCTGGGCACCGGGGAGCTGTTTTTT; CDR3: CASGGLGTGELFF
D: TRBD2; size: .; J: TRBJ2-1; V: TRBV2; DNA: TGTGCCAGCAGTGAACTCGGCGGGGGGGCTCTGAATGAGCAGTTCTTC; CDR3: CASSELGGGALNEQFF
D: .; size: once; J: TRBJ1-2; V: TRBV28; DNA: TGTGCCAGCAGTCCTCTTTGGGGGCATAACTATGGCTACACCTTC; CDR3: CASSPLWGHNYGYTF
D: .; size: few; J: TRBJ2-1; V: TRBV2; DNA: TGTGCCAGCACCCCGCCCCCCGGACTACGCAATGAGCAGTTCTTC; CDR3: CASTPPPGLRNEQFF
D: TRBD2; size: .; J: TRBJ2-2; V: TRBV7-8; DNA: TGTGCCAGCAGCCTCCTAGCGGCTTCGAACACCGGGGAGCTGTTTTTT; CDR3: CASSLLAASNTGELFF
D: .; size: .; J: TRBJ1-1; V: TRBV7-3; DNA: TGTGCCAGCAGCTTAACAGGGGTCACTGAAGCTTTCTTT; CDR3: CASSLTGVTEAFF
D: .; size: .; J: TRBJ2-7; V: TRBV20-1; DNA: TGCAGTGCCACTTACAGGACGCAGTACTTC; CDR3: CSATYRTQYF
D: TRBD1; size: .; J: TRBJ2-1; V: TRBV19; DNA: TGTGCCAGTAGTATCGCGACAGGGGTCAATGAGCAGTTCTTC; CDR3: CASSIATGVNEQFF
D: .; size: .; J: TRBJ2-7; V: TRBV6-6; DNA: TGTGCCAGCACCCAGAGGGGGGACAGTACCTACGAGCAGTACTTC; CDR3: CASTQRGDSTYEQYF
D: TRBD1; size: .; J: TRBJ2-7; V: TRBV5-6; DNA: TGTGCCAGCAGCTCTGACAGGGGCAACGAGCAGTACTTC; CDR3: CASSSDRGNEQYF
D: .; size: .; J: TRBJ2-3; V: TRBV10-3; DNA: TGTGCCATCAGTGAGTCGCTGGGAGCAACTCGCCCAACAGATACGCAGTATTTT; CDR3: CAISESLGATRPTDTQYF
D: TRBD1; size: .; J: TRBJ2-7; V: TRBV19; DNA: TGTGCCAGTAGTACGCCGACCCGACAGGGTGGCTACGAGCAGTACTTC; CDR3: CASSTPTRQGGYEQYF
D: .; size: .; J: TRBJ2-4; V: TRBV6-4; DNA: TGTGCCAGCAGTGAGGTCTGGGGGGACATTCAGTACTTC; CDR3: CASSEVWGDIQYF
D: .; size: .; J: TRBJ2-7; V: TRBV7-2; DNA: TGTGCCAGCAGCTTTACTATTTACGAGCAGTACTTC; CDR3: CASSFTIYEQYF
D: .; size: .; J: TRBJ1-5; V: TRBV27; DNA: TGTGCCAGCAGTCCGGAGGGGTTCGGTCAGCCCCAGCATTTT; CDR3: CASSPEGFGQPQHF
D: TRBD1; size: .; J: TRBJ1-1; V: TRBV30; DNA: TGTGCCTGGACAGGGGGCCGGGACACTGAAGCTTTCTTT; CDR3: CAWTGGRDTEAFF
D: TRBD2; size: .; J: TRBJ2-7; V: TRBV10-3; DNA: TGTGCCATCAGCGGACTAGCGGGAGAGAGGGAGCAGTACTTC; CDR3: CAISGLAGEREQYF
D: .; size: few; J: TRBJ2-7; V: TRBV27; DNA: TGTGCCAGCAGCCGCAGGGAAAGGTTCGAGCAGTACTTC; CDR3: CASSRRERFEQYF
D: TRBD1; size: .; J: TRBJ1-1; V: TRBV19; DNA: TGTGCCAGTAGTATCGCCGGGACAGGGGGCGTGAACACTGAAGCTTTCTTT; CDR3: CASSIAGTGGVNTEAFF
D: TRBD2; size: few; J: TRBJ2-1; V: TRBV19; DNA: TGTGCCAGTAGTGTACTAGCGGGGCAGCCCTACAATGAGCAGTTCTTC; CDR3: CASSVLAGQPYNEQFF
D: .; size: .; J: TRBJ1-2; V: TRBV14; DNA: TGTGCCAGCAGGACAGGAAACTATGGCTACACCTTC; CDR3: CASRTGNYGYTF
D: .; size: once; J: TRBJ1-2; V: TRBV28; DNA: TGTGCCAGCAGTTTAGCGGGACTCTATGGCTACACCTTC; CDR3: CASSLAGLYGYTF
D: TRBD2; size: .; J: TRBJ2-3; V: TRBV2; DNA: TGTGCCAGCAGTTCTGGACTAGCGGGGGACCCAGATACGCAGTATTTT; CDR3: CASSSGLAGDPDTQYF
D: TRBD2; size: once; J: TRBJ2-1; V: TRBV7-8; DNA: TGTGCCAGCAGCTTAGCGAGCCGGGGGGACCCCTACAATGAGCAGTTCTTC; CDR3: CASSLASRGDPYNEQFF
D: TRBD1; size: .; J: TRBJ1-5; V: TRBV2; DNA: TGTGCCAGCACTGACAGGGGGACGCGTAATCAGCCCCAGCATTTT; CDR3: CASTDRGTRNQPQHF
D: .; size: .; J: TRBJ1-1; V: TRBV7-9; DNA: TGTGCCAGCAGCGCGGATAGGGGCGCGCGGACTGAAGCTTTCTTT; CDR3: CASSADRGARTEAFF
D: TRBD1; size: .; J: TRBJ2-7; V: TRBV30; DNA: TGTGCCACAGCCGGGACAGGAGCCTACGAGCAGTACTTC; CDR3: CATAGTGAYEQYF